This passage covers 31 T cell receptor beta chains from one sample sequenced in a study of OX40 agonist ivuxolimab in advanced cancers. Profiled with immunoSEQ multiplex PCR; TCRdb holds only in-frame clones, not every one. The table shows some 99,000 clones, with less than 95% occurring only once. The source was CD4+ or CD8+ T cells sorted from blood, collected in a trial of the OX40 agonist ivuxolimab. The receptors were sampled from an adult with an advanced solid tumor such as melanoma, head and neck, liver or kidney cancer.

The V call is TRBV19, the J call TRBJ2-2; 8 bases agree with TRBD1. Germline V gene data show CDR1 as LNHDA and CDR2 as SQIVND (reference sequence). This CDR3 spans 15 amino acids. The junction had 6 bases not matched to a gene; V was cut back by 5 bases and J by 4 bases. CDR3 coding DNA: TGTGCCAGTAGTCAGACAGGGGTGGGCACCGGGGAGCTGTTTTTT. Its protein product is CASSQTGVGTGELFF.

This CDR3 is CASTFPGRGQYF. CDR3 DNA: TGTGCCAGCACCTTCCCCGGGCGTGGGCAGTACTTC. The chain carries TRBV7-8 and TRBJ2-7; D gene ambiguous. Between the trimmed V and J ends, which lost 7 bases and 9 bases, there was a span of 16 bases. Per germline, CDR1 SGHVS and CDR2 FQNEAQ. The CDR3 runs to 12 residues.

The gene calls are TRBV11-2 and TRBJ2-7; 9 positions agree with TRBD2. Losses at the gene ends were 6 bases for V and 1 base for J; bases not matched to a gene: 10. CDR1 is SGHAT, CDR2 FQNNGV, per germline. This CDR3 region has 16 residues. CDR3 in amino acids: CASRKTGSGRSYEQYF. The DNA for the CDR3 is TGTGCCAGCAGAAAAACAGGTAGCGGGAGATCCTACGAGCAGTACTTC.

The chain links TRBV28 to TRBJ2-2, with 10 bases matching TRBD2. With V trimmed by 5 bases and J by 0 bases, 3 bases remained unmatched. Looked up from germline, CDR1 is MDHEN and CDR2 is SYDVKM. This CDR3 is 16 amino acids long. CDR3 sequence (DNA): TGTGCCAGCAGTGACACTAGCGGGACGAACACCGGGGAGCTGTTTTTT. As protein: CASSDTSGTNTGELFF. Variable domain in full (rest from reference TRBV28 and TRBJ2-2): DVKVTQSSRYLVKRTGEKVFLECVQDMDHENMFWYRQDPGLGLRLIYFSYDVKMKEKGDIPEGYSVSREKKERFSLILESASTNQTSMYLCASSDTSGTNTGELFFGEGSRLTVL.

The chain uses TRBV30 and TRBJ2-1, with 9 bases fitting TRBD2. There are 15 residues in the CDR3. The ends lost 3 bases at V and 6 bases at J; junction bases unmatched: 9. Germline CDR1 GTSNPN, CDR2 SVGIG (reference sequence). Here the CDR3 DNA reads TGTGCCTGGAGGAGGGGGAGCGGGAGGACCAATGAGCAGTTCTTC. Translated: CAWRRGSGRTNEQFF.

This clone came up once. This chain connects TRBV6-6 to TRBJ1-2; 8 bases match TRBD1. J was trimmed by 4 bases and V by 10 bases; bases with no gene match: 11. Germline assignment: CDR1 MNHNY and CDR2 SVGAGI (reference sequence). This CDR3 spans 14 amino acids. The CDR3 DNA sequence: TGTGCCACGACAGGGGCCACGACAGGCTATGGCTACACCTTC. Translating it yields CATTGATTGYGYTF.

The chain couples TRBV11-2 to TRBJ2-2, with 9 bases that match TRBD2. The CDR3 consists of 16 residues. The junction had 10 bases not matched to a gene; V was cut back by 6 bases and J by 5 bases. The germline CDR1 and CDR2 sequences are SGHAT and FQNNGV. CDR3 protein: CASRPVRLAGTGELFF. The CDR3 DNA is TGTGCCAGCAGACCAGTGAGGCTAGCGGGGACCGGGGAGCTGTTTTTT.

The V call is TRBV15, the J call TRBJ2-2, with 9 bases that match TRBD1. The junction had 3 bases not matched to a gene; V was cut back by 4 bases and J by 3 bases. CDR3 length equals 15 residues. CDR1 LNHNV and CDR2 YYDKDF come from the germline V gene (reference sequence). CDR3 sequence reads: CATSTRTGDTGELFF. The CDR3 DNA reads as TGTGCCACCAGCACTCGGACAGGGGACACCGGGGAGCTGTTTTTT.

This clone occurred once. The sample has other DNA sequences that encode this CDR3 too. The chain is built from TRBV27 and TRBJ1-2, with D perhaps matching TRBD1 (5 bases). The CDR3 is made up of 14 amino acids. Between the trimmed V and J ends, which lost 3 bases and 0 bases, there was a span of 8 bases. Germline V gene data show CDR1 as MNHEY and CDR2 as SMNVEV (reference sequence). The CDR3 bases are TGTGCCAGCAGTTTTGGCAGGGCTAACTATGGCTACACCTTC. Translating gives CASSFGRANYGYTF.

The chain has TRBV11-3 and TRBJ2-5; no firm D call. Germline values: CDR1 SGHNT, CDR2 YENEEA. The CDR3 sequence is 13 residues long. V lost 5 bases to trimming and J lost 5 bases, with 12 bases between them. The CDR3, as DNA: TGTGCCAGCAGCGACCCCCCCGGGGAGACCCAGTACTTC. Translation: CASSDPPGETQYF.

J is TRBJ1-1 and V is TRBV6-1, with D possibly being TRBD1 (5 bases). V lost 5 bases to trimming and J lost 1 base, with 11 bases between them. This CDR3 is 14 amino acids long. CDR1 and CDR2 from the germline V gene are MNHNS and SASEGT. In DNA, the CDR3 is TGTGCCAGCAGTCGTGACAGAACGAACACTGAAGCTTTCTTT. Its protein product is CASSRDRTNTEAFF.

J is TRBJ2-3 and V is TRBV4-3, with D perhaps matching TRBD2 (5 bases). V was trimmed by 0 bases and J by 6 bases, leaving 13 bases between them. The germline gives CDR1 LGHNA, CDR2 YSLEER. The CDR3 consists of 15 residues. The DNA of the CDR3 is TGCGCCAGCAGCCAAGATGGGGTTAGCGTGGATACGCAGTATTTT. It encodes CASSQDGVSVDTQYF.

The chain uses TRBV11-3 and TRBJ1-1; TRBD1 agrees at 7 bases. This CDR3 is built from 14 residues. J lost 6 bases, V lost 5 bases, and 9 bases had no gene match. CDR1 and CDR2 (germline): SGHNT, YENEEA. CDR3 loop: CASSGRQGGAEAFF. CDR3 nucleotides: TGTGCCAGCAGCGGGCGACAGGGTGGCGCTGAAGCTTTCTTT.

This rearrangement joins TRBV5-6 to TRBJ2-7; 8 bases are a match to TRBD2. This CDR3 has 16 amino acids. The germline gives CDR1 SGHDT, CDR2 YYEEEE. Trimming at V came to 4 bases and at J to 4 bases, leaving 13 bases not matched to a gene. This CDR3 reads CASSARGSGSHYEQYF. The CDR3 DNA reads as TGTGCCAGCAGCGCCCGGGGGAGCGGGAGTCATTACGAGCAGTACTTC.

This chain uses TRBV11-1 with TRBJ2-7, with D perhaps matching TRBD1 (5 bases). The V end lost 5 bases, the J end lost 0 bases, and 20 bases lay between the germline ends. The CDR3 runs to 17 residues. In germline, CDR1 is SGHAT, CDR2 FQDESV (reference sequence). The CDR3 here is CASSATGWGRRSYEQYF. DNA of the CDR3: TGTGCCAGCAGCGCAACCGGGTGGGGCAGACGCTCCTACGAGCAGTACTTC.

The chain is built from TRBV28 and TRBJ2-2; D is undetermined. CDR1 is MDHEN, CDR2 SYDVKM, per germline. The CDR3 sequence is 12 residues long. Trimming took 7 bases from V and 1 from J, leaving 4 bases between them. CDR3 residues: CASIKNTGELFF. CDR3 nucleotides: TGTGCCAGCATCAAGAACACCGGGGAGCTGTTTTTT.

The chain's CDR3 is CASSGGLYTEAFF. CDR3 DNA: TGTGCCAGTAGTGGGGGGTTGTATACTGAAGCTTTCTTT. The chain joins TRBV19 to TRBJ1-1, with D perhaps TRBD1 (5 bases). Trimming shortened V by 5 bases and J by 5 bases, and 12 bases separated the two germline ends. CDR3 length: 13 amino acids. From germline, CDR1 is LNHDA and CDR2 SQIVND (reference sequence).

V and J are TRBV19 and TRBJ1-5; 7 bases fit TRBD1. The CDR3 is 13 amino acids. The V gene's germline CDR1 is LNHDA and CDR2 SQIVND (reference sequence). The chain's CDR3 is CATRTEGGQPQHF. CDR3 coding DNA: TGTGCTACGAGGACAGAAGGGGGCCAGCCCCAGCATTTT.

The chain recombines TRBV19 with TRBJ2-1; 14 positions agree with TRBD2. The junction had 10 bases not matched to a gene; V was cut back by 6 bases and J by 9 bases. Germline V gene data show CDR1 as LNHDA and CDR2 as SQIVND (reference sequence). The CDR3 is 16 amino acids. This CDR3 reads CASRLPGLAGGGEQFF. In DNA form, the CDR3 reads TGTGCCAGTAGACTACCCGGACTAGCGGGAGGAGGTGAGCAGTTCTTC.

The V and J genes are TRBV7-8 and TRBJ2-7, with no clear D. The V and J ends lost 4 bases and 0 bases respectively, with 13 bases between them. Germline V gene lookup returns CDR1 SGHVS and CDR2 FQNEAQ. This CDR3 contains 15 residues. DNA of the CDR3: TGTGCCAGCAGCTCTGGACGTACGACCTCCTACGAGCAGTACTTC. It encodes CASSSGRTTSYEQYF. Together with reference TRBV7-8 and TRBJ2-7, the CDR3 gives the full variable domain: GAGVSQSPRYKVAKRGQDVALRCDPISGHVSLFWYQQALGQGPEFLTYFQNEAQLDKSGLPSDRFFAERPEGSVSTLKIQRTQQEDSAVYLCASSSGRTTSYEQYFGPGTRLTVT.

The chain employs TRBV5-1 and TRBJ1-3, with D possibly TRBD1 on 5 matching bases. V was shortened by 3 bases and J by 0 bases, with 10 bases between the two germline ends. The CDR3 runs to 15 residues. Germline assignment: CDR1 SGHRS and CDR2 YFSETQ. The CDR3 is CASSSGTVSGNTIYF. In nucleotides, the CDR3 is TGCGCCAGCAGCTCCGGGACGGTCTCTGGAAACACCATATATTTT.

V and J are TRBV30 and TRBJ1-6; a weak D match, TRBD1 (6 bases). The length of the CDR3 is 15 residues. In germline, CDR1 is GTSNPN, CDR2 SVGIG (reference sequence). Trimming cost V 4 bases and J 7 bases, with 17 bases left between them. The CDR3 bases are TGTGCCTGGACTCCGCAACAGGGAGTAAATTCACCCCTCCACTTT. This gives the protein CAWTPQQGVNSPLHF.

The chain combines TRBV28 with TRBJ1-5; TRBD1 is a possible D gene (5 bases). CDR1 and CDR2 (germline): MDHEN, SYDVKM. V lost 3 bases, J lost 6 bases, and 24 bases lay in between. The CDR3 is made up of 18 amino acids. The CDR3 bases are TGTGCCAGCAGTTTTCATTCCGGGCCAGGGCTAAAGGGTCAGCCCCAGCATTTT. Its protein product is CASSFHSGPGLKGQPQHF.

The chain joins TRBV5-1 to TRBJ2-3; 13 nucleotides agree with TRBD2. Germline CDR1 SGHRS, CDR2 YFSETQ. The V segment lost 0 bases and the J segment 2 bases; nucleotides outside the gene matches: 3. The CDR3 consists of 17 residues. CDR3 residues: CASSLAGLAGYTDTQYF. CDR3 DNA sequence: TGCGCCAGCAGCTTGGCGGGACTAGCGGGATACACAGATACGCAGTATTTT.

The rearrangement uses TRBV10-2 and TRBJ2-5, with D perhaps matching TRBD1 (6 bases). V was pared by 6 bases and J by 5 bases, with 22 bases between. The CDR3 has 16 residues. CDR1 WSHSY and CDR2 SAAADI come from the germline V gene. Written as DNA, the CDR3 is TGCGCCAGCAGGGATCCGATTGGGGGCGGACTCGAGACCCAGTACTTC. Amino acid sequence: CASRDPIGGGLETQYF.

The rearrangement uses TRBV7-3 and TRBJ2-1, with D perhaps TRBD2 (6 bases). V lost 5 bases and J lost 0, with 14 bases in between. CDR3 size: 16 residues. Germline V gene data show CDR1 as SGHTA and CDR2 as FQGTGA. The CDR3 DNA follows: TGTGCCAGCAGCCGGGAGACTCACAGCTCCTACAATGAGCAGTTCTTC. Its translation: CASSRETHSSYNEQFF.

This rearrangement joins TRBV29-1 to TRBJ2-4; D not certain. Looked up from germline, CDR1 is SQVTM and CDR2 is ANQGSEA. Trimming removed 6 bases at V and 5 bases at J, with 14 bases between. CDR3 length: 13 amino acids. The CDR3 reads CSVFIPGQNIQYF. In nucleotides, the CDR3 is TGCAGCGTCTTCATCCCCGGACAAAACATTCAGTACTTC.

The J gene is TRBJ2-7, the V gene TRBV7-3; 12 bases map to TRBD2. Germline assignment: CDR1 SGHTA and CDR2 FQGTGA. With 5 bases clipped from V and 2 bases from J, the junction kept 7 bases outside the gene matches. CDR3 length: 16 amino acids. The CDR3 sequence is CASSPRRTSGTYEQYF. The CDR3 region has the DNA TGTGCCAGCAGCCCCCGGAGGACTAGCGGGACCTACGAGCAGTACTTC. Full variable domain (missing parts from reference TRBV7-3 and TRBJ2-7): GAGVSQTPSNKVTEKGKYVELRCDPISGHTALYWYRQSLGQGPEFLIYFQGTGAADDSGLPNDRFFAVRPEGSVSTLKIQRTERGDSAVYLCASSPRRTSGTYEQYFGPGTRLTVT.

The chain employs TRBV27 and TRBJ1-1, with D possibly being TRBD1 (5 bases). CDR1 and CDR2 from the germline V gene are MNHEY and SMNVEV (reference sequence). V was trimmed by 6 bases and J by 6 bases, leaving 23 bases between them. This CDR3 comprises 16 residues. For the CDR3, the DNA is TGTGCCAGCAGAACCCGGGACTCCACAAGACGGGCTGAAGCTTTCTTT. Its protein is CASRTRDSTRRAEAFF.

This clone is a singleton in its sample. The chain's CDR3 is CASSWAGSFDEQYF. In DNA, the CDR3 is TGTGCCAGCAGTTGGGCAGGGAGCTTCGACGAGCAGTACTTC. This chain links TRBV27 with TRBJ2-7, with D perhaps TRBD1 or TRBD2 (5 bases each). Germline V gene lookup returns CDR1 MNHEY and CDR2 SMNVEV (reference sequence). With 4 bases removed from V and 5 bases from J, the gap between germline ends came to 15 bases. The CDR3 runs to 14 residues.

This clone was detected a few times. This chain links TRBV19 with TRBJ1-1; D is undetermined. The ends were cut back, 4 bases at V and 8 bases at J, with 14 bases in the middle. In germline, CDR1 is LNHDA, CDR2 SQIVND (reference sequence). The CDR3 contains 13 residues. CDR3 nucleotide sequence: TGTGCCAGTAGTAGAGGGCAGGAGGCAGAAGCTTTCTTT. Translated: CASSRGQEAEAFF.